The 18 T cell receptor beta chains in this list originate from one sample, sequenced in a study of shared clonotypes between healthy human individuals (dated by TCRdb to 2019 to 2021). The library was built by means of the immunoSEQ multiplex PCR assay. TCRdb carries this immuneACCESS record with in-frame sequences only. Its versions omit some clonotypes, under half of them owing to an unresolved V gene in the studies checked, with the rest unexplained. The sample table contains about 380,000 clones; only one count was recorded for roughly 96% of them. The ten largest clones represent around 0.32% of the sample. The sequencing input was memory CD8+ T cells sorted from blood. This specimen's cell subset or site label, interpreted: CD45RO+ cells pooled with CCR7-negative TemRA cells. These receptors were obtained from a man aged 25-40 years in good health.

The chain recombines TRBV28 with TRBJ2-7, with TRBD2 matching over 7 bases. From germline, CDR1 is MDHEN and CDR2 SYDVKM. CDR3 length: 15 residues. V shed 3 bases, J shed 7 bases, and the junction held 12 bases outside the gene matches. CDR3 sequence: CASSLAGALIGEQYF. CDR3 coding DNA: TGTGCCAGCAGTTTGGCGGGAGCCCTGATCGGGGAGCAGTACTTC.

The chain is built from TRBV4-2 and TRBJ2-1, with D unresolved. The CDR3 has 13 amino acids. The germline gives CDR1 LGHNA, CDR2 YNFKEQ. Trimming took 1 base from V and 2 from J, leaving 3 bases between them. CDR3 DNA sequence: TGTGCCAGCAGCCAAGGGACCTACAATGAGCAGTTCTTC. Translated, it gives CASSQGTYNEQFF.

This clone is a singleton in its sample. The chain is built from TRBV27 and TRBJ2-2; no definite D call. CDR3 size: 15 residues. V lost 6 bases, J lost 5 bases, and 16 bases lay in between. The germline V gene has CDR1 MNHEY and CDR2 SMNVEV (reference sequence). The CDR3: CASRNVPGGTGELFF. In nucleotides, the CDR3 is TGTGCCAGCAGGAATGTACCTGGCGGAACCGGGGAGCTGTTTTTT.

The rearrangement joins TRBV2 to TRBJ2-1; a possible D gene is TRBD1 (5 bases). This CDR3 region has 16 residues. The V end was cut by 1 base, the J end by 2 bases, with 12 bases between. The germline CDR1 and CDR2 sequences are SNHLY and FYNNEI. The CDR3 loop reads CASSEGGRRTYNEQFF. DNA for the CDR3: TGTGCCAGCAGTGAAGGGGGCAGGCGGACCTACAATGAGCAGTTCTTC. The complete variable domain, with remaining parts taken from reference TRBV2 and TRBJ2-1, reads EPEVTQTPSHQVTQMGQEVILRCVPISNHLYFYWYRQILGQKVEFLVSFYNNEISEKSEIFDDQFSVERPDGSNFTLKIRSTKLEDSAMYFCASSEGGRRTYNEQFFGPGTRLTVL.

V gene TRBV10-2 combines with J gene TRBJ2-3; possibly TRBD2 for D (6 bases). The CDR3 spans 14 residues. Germline-derived CDR1 and CDR2 are WSHSY and SAAADI. With 2 bases removed from V and 0 bases from J, the gap between germline ends came to 6 bases. The CDR3 DNA sequence: TGCGCCAGCAGTGAGCTAGCGAGCACAGATACGCAGTATTTT. This sequence encodes CASSELASTDTQYF.

This chain links TRBV28 with TRBJ1-3; D ambiguous. Trimming took 8 bases from V and 4 from J, leaving 12 bases between them. The CDR3 is 13 amino acids. Germline V lookup: CDR1 MDHEN, CDR2 SYDVKM. The chain's CDR3 is CASSTTGGNTIYF. The DNA of the CDR3 is TGTGCCAGCTCAACGACTGGGGGAAACACCATATATTTT.

V is TRBV25-1 and J is TRBJ2-7; D is uncertain. The V and J ends lost 3 bases and 7 bases respectively, with 10 bases between them. This CDR3 comprises 12 residues. Germline assignment: CDR1 MGHDK and CDR2 SYGVNS. The CDR3 DNA follows: TGTGCCAGCAGTGAGTATGGGCGGGAGCAGTACTTC. Translating gives CASSEYGREQYF.

This clone showed up just once. The same CDR3 is also encoded by other DNA sequences in this sample. V usage is TRBV5-1 and J usage is TRBJ2-7; 10 nucleotides line up with TRBD2. V was clipped by 5 bases and J by 2 bases; unmatched bases: 4. Germline CDR1 SGHRS, CDR2 YFSETQ. This CDR3 is 14 amino acids long. CDR3 region: CASSRTSGTYEQYF. The CDR3 nucleotides are TGCGCCAGCAGTCGGACTAGCGGAACCTACGAGCAGTACTTC.

J is TRBJ2-7 and V is TRBV6-5; 10 nucleotides align to TRBD2. Trimming at V came to 5 bases and at J to 2 bases, leaving 6 bases not matched to a gene. Germline V lookup: CDR1 MNHEY, CDR2 SVGAGI. This CDR3 spans 15 amino acids. CDR3 loop: CASSAAAGGPYEQYF. CDR3 coding DNA: TGTGCCAGCAGTGCCGCAGCGGGAGGGCCCTACGAGCAGTACTTC.

The chain recombines TRBV11-2 with TRBJ1-1; maybe TRBD1 (5 bases). The CDR3 runs 13 residues. The V end was cut by 4 bases, the J end by 3 bases, with 9 bases between. The germline gives CDR1 SGHAT, CDR2 FQNNGV. The CDR3 DNA reads as TGTGCCAGCAGCTCAGGGTGGGACACTGAAGCTTTCTTT. Its protein is CASSSGWDTEAFF.

The V gene is TRBV27, the J gene TRBJ1-4; 7 nucleotides agree with TRBD1. In germline, CDR1 is MNHEY, CDR2 SMNVEV (reference sequence). Unmatched junction bases numbered 7, after V lost 6 bases and J lost 0 bases. The CDR3 is made up of 16 amino acids. The CDR3 loop is CASRGRGRTTNEKLFF. The CDR3 nucleotides are TGTGCCAGCAGGGGCAGGGGGAGGACAACTAATGAAAAACTGTTTTTT.

CDR3 loop: CASSRGVISYNEQFF. For the CDR3, the DNA is TGTGCCAGCAGTCGGGGGGTTATCTCCTACAATGAGCAGTTCTTC. The chain is built from TRBV5-8 and TRBJ2-1; 7 bases line up with TRBD2. The CDR3 loop spans 15 amino acids. V gave up 5 bases and J gave up 0 bases; unmatched junction bases: 5. Looked up from germline, CDR1 is SGHTS and CDR2 is YDEGEE. Drawing the rest from reference TRBV5-8 and TRBJ2-1, the complete variable domain is EAGVTQSPTHLIKTRGQQATLRCSPISGHTSVYWYQQALGLGLQFLLWYDEGEERNRGNFPPRFSGRQFPNYSSELNVNALELEDSALYLCASSRGVISYNEQFFGPGTRLTVL.

The J gene is TRBJ1-5, the V gene TRBV27; 9 bases fit TRBD1. Germline CDR1 is MNHEY and CDR2 is SMNVEV (reference sequence). The CDR3 consists of 16 residues. V was pared by 6 bases and J by 7 bases, with 13 bases of the junction left unmatched. The CDR3, as DNA: TGTGCCAGCAGCGCGACCGGGACAGGGATTCGCCAGCCCCAGCATTTT. Translation: CASSATGTGIRQPQHF.

The sample holds a few counts of this clone. The DNA of the CDR3 is TGTGCCAGCAGTTTAGGGGTCTATGGCTACACCTTC. This codes for CASSLGVYGYTF. This chain links TRBV28 with TRBJ1-2; D gene uncertain. The CDR3 sequence is 12 residues long. The V gene's germline CDR1 is MDHEN and CDR2 SYDVKM. Trimming cost V 2 bases and J 4 bases, with 5 bases left between them.

V gene TRBV28 combines with J gene TRBJ2-1; TRBD1 matches 8 bases. The germline V gene has CDR1 MDHEN and CDR2 SYDVKM. CDR3 length: 15 residues. After removal of 5 bases from V and 1 base from J, the junction contained 4 bases not matched to a gene. Here the CDR3 DNA reads TGTGCCAGCAGTAATTACAGGGGGTCCTACAATGAGCAGTTCTTC. Translating it yields CASSNYRGSYNEQFF.

The J gene is TRBJ1-1, the V gene TRBV7-8; 7 nucleotides align to TRBD1. V was clipped by 5 bases and J by 4 bases; unmatched bases: 10. The CDR3 contains 15 residues. Per the germline V gene, CDR1 is SGHVS and CDR2 is FQNEAQ. The CDR3 coding sequence is TGTGCCAGCAGCCTTGGACAGGTGACGGGCACTGAAGCTTTCTTT. It codes for CASSLGQVTGTEAFF.

In DNA, the CDR3 is TGTGCCTGGAGTGATTTTTGGGGGCAGGGCGTAATCACAGATACGCAGTATTTT. Its protein is CAWSDFWGQGVITDTQYF. This chain joins TRBV30 and TRBJ2-3; D is possibly TRBD1 (6 bases). CDR1 GTSNPN and CDR2 SVGIG come from the germline V gene (reference sequence). CDR3 length equals 18 residues. V was clipped by 1 base and J by 2 bases, with 22 bases between them.

This clone showed up just once. The chain carries TRBV7-2 and TRBJ2-2, with D possibly being TRBD1 or TRBD2 (6 bases each). With 3 bases removed from V and 6 bases from J, the gap between germline ends came to 26 bases. This CDR3 spans 19 amino acids. The germline gives CDR1 SGHTA, CDR2 FQGNSA. The CDR3, as DNA: TGTGCCAGCAGCTTCCCACGGACAGCCGGGACTCAAGGGGCCGGGGAGCTGTTTTTT. Translating gives CASSFPRTAGTQGAGELFF. The full variable domain, its missing parts supplied by reference TRBV7-2 and TRBJ2-2, is GAGVSQSPSNKVTEKGKDVELRCDPISGHTALYWYRQSLGQGLEFLIYFQGNSAPDKSGLPSDRFSAERTGGSVSTLTIQRTQQEDSAVYLCASSFPRTAGTQGAGELFFGEGSRLTVL.